Following are 5 T cell receptor beta chains from one sample sequenced in a study of somatic mutations in cytotoxic T cells in rheumatoid arthritis. Repertoires were generated with immunoSEQ multiplex PCR, while TCRdb's copy carries only in-frame clones and drops some. The sample records more than 35,000 clones, 84% being singletons. Sample: CD8+ T cells sorted from blood. The receptors were sampled from a man aged 40-49 years in good health.

This chain uses TRBV21-1 with TRBJ2-7; the table's D gene call, TRBD2, was not cross checked with the DNA. TRBV21-1 is a pseudogene. CDR3 length: 15 amino acids. Here the CDR3 reads CASSKGRLATYEQYF. The CDR3 DNA follows: TGTGCCAGCAGCAAAGGTCGACTAGCGACCTACGAGCAGTACTTC.

This sequence joins TRBV2 and TRBJ2-7; D is perhaps TRBD1 (5 bases). Germline V gene sequence: CDR1 SNHLY, CDR2 FYNNEI. The CDR3 runs 15 residues. V lost 6 bases and J 0 bases, leaving 15 bases between the germline ends. In nucleotides, the CDR3 is TGTGCCAGCAGGGACCAGGCAGGGAACTCCTACGAGCAGTACTTC. Amino acid sequence: CASRDQAGNSYEQYF.

The rearrangement links TRBV6-5 to TRBJ1-1; D gene ambiguous. V was cut by 6 bases and J by 1 base, with 15 bases left in between. Germline V gene sequence: CDR1 MNHEY, CDR2 SVGAGI. The CDR3 is made up of 15 amino acids. The CDR3 DNA is TGTGCCAGCAGCCTGAGGGCTTTAGGGAACACTGAAGCTTTCTTT. Amino acids: CASSLRALGNTEAFF.

This chain connects TRBV30 to TRBJ2-5; 9 positions match TRBD1. The germline CDR1 and CDR2 sequences are GTSNPN and SVGIG (reference sequence). The V gene end was trimmed by 4 bases and the J gene end by 5 bases; junction bases not matched to a gene: 8. The CDR3 contains 14 residues. The CDR3 sequence: CAWTETGGWETQYF. CDR3 DNA sequence: TGTGCCTGGACGGAAACAGGGGGCTGGGAGACCCAGTACTTC.

The rearrangement uses TRBV6-4 and TRBJ2-1, with TRBD2 matching 8 bases. This CDR3 comprises 15 residues. Per germline, CDR1 MRHNA and CDR2 SNTAGT. V shed 2 bases and J 8 bases; nucleotides not matched to a gene: 8. The DNA of the CDR3 is TGTGCCAGCAGTGACAGGGTAGCGGGATGGGATGAGCAGTTCTTC. Translating it yields CASSDRVAGWDEQFF.